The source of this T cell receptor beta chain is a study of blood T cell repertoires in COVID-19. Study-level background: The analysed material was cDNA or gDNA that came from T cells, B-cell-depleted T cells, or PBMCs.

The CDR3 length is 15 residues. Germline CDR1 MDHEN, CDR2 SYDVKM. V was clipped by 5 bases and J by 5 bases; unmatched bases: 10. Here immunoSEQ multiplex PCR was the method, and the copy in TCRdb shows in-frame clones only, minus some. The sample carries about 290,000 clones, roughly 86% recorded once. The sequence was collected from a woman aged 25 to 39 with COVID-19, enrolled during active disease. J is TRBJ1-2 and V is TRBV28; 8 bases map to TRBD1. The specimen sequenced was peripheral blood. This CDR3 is CASSTPDRVSYGYTF. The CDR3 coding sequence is TGTGCCAGCAGTACGCCGGACAGGGTCTCGTATGGCTACACCTTC.